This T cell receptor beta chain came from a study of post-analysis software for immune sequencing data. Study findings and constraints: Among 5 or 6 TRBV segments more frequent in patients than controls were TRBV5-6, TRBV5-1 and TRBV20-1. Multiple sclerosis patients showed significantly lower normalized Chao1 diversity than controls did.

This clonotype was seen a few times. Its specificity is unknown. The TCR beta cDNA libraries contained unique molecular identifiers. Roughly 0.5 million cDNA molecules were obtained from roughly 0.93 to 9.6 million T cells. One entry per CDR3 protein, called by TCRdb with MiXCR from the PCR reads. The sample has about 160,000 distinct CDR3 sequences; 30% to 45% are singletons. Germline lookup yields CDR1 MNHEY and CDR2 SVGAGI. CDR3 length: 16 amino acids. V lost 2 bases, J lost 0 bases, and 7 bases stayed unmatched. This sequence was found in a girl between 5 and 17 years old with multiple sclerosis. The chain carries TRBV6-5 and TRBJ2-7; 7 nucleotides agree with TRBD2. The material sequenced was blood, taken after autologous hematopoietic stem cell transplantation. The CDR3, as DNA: TGTGCCAGCAGTTACAGCGCGGGAGCCTTCTCCTACGAGCAGTACTTC. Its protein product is CASSYSAGAFSYEQYF.